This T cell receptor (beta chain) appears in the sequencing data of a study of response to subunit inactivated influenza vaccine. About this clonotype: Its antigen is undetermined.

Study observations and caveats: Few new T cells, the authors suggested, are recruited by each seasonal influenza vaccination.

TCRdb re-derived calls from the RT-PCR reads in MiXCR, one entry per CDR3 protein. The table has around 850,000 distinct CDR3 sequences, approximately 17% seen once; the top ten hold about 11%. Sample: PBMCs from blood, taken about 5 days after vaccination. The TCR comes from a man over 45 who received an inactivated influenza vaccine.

The CDR3 DNA follows: TGCGCCAGCAGCACCGGGGGACTAGCCTACAATGAGCAGTTCTTC. Encoded protein: CASSTGGLAYNEQFF. The chain is built from TRBV10-2 and TRBJ2-1, with TRBD2 matching over 8 bases. CDR3 size: 15 residues. From germline, CDR1 is WSHSY and CDR2 SAAADI. V was clipped by 6 bases and J by 2 bases; unmatched bases: 6.